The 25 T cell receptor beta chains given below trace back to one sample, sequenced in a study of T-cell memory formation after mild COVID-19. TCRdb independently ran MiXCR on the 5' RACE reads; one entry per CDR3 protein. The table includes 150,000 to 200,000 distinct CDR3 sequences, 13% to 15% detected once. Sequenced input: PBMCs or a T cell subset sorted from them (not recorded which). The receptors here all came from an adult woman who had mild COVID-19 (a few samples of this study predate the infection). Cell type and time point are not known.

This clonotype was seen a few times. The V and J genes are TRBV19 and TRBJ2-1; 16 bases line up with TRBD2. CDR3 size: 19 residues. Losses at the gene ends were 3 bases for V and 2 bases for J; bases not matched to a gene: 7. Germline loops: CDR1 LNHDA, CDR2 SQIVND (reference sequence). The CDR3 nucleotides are TGTGCCAGTAGTATTGTCGGGACTAGCGGGAGGGGTCCCTACAATGAGCAGTTCTTC. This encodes CASSIVGTSGRGPYNEQFF.

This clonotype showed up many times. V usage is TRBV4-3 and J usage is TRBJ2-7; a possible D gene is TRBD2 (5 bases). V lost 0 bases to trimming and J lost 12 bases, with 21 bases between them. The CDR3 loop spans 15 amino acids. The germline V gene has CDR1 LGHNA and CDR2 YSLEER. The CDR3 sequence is CASSQDHTASKTRYF. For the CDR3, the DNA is TGCGCCAGCAGCCAAGATCACACGGCTAGCAAGACCAGGTACTTC.

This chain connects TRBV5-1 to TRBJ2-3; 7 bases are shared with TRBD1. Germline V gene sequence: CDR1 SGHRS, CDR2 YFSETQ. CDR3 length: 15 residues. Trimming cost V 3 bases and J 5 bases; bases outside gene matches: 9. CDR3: CASSSYRGSGDTQYF. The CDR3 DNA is TGCGCCAGCAGCTCGTACAGGGGTTCGGGAGATACGCAGTATTTT.

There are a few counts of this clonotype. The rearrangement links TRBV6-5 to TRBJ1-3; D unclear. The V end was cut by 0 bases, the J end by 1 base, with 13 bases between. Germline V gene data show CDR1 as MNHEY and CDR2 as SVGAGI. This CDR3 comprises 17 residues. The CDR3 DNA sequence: TGTGCCAGCAGTTACTCGATTTTACGAAATTCTGGAAACACCATATATTTT. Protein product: CASSYSILRNSGNTIYF.

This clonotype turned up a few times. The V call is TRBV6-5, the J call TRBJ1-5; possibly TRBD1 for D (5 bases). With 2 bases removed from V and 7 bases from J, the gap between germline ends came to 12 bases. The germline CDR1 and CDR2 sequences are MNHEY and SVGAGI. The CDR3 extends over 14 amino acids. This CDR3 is CASSYGQGGQPQHF. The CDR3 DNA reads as TGTGCCAGCAGTTACGGCCAGGGAGGGCAGCCCCAGCATTTT.

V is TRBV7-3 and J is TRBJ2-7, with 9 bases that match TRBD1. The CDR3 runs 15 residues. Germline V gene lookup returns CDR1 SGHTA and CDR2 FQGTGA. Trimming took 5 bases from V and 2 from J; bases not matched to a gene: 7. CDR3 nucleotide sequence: TGTGCCAGCAGCATGACCGGGACAGGGCCCTACGAGCAGTACTTC. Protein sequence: CASSMTGTGPYEQYF.

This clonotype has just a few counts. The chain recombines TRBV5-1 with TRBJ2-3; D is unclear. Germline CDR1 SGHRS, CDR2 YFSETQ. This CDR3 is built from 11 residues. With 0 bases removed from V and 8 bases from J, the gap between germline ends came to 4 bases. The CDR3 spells CASSLEGTQYF. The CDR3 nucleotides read TGCGCCAGCAGCTTGGAGGGTACGCAGTATTTT.

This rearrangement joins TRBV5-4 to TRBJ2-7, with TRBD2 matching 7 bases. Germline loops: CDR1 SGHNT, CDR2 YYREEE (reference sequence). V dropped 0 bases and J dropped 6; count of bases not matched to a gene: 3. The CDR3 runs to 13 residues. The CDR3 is CASSLAGGSEQYF. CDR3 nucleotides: TGTGCCAGCAGCTTGGCGGGGGGAAGCGAGCAGTACTTC.

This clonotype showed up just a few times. The DNA of the CDR3 is TGTGCCAGCAGCCAAGACATAAGCAATCAGCCCCAGCATTTT. Translated, it gives CASSQDISNQPQHF. The rearrangement joins TRBV3-1 to TRBJ1-5, with D unresolved. The V and J ends lost 0 bases and 1 base respectively, with 4 bases between them. Germline V gene sequence: CDR1 LGHDT, CDR2 YNNKEL (reference sequence). The CDR3 is 14 amino acids.

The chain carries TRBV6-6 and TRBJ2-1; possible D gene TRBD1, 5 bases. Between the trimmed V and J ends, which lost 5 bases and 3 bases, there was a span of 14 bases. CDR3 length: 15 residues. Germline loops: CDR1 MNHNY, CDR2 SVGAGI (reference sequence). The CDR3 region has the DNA TGTGCCAGCAGTACAGGAGAAGAATTCTACAATGAGCAGTTCTTC. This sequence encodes CASSTGEEFYNEQFF.

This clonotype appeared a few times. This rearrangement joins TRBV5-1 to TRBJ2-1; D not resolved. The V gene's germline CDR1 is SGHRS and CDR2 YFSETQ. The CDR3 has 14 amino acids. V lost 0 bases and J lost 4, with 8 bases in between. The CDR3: CASSLEVKYNEQFF. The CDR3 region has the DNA TGCGCCAGCAGCTTGGAGGTAAAGTACAATGAGCAGTTCTTC.

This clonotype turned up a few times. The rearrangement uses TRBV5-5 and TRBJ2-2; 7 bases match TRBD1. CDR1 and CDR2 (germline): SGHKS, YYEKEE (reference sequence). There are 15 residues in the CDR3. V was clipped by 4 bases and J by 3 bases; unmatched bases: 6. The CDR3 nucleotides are TGTGCCAGCAGCCCCGGGACAGCCTACACCGGGGAGCTGTTTTTT. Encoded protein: CASSPGTAYTGELFF.

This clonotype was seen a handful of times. CDR3: CSRDSQLNEQFF. In DNA form, the CDR3 reads TGCTCTCGGGACAGCCAACTCAATGAGCAGTTCTTC. This chain uses TRBV29-1 with TRBJ2-1, with TRBD1 identical over 7 bases. Germline CDR1 is SQVTM and CDR2 is ANQGSEA. The CDR3 has 12 amino acids.

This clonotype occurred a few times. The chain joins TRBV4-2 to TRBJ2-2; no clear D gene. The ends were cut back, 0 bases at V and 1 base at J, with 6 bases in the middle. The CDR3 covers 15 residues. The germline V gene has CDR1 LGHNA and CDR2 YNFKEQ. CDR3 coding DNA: TGTGCCAGCAGCCAAGATCCACAGAACACCGGGGAGCTGTTTTTT. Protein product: CASSQDPQNTGELFF.

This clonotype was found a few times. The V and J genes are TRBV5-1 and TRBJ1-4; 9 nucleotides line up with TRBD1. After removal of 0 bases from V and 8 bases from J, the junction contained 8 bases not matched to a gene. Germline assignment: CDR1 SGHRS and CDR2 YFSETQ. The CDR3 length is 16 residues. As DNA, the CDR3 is TGCGCCAGCAGCTTGGCCAAGACAGGGGGGAACGAAAAACTGTTTTTT. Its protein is CASSLAKTGGNEKLFF.

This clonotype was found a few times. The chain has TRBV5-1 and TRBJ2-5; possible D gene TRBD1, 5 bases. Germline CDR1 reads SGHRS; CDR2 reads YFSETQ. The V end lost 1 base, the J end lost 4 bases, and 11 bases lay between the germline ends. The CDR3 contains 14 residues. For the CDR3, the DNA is TGCGCCAGCAGCTTGTGGCAGGGCATAGAGACCCAGTACTTC. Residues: CASSLWQGIETQYF.

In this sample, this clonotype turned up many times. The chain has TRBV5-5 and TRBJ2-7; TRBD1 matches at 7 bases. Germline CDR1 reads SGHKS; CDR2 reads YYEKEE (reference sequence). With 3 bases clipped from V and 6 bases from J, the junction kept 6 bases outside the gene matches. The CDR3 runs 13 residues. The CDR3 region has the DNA TGTGCCAGCAGCTGGACCACAGGGGTCGAGCAGTACTTC. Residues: CASSWTTGVEQYF.

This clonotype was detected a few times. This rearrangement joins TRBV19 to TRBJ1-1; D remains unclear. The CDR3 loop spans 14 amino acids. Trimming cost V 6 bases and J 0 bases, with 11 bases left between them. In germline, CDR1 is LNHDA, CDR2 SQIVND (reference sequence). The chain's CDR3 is CASRPTLLNTEAFF. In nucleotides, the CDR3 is TGTGCCAGTAGACCGACTCTATTGAACACTGAAGCTTTCTTT.

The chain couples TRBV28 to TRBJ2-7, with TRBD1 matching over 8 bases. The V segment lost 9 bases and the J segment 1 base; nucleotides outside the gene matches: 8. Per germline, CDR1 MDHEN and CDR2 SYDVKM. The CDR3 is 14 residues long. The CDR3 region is CASRDRGPSYEQYF. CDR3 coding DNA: TGTGCCAGTCGAGACAGGGGCCCTTCCTACGAGCAGTACTTC.

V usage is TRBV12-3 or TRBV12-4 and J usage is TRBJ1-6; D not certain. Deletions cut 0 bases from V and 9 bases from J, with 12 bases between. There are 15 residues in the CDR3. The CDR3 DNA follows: TGTGCCAGCAGTTTAGCCGCGGCTCCTAGTTCACCCCTCCACTTT. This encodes CASSLAAAPSSPLHF.

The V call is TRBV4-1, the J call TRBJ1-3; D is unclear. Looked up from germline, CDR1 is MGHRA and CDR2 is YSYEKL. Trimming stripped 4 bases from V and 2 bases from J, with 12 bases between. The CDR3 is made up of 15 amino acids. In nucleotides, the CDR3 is TGCGCCAGCAGCCCCCAGGCCGGGACTGGAAACACCATATATTTT. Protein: CASSPQAGTGNTIYF.

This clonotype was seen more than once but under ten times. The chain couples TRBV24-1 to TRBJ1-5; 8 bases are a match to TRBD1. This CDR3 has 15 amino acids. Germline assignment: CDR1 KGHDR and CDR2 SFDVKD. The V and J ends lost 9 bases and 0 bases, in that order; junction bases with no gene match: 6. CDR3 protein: CATSAGGLSNQPQHF. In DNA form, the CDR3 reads TGTGCCACCTCGGCAGGGGGCCTTAGCAATCAGCCCCAGCATTTT.

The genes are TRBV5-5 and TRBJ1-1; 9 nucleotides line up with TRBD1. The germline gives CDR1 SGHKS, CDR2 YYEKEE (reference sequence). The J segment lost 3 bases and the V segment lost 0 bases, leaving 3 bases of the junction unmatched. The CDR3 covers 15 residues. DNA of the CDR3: TGTGCCAGCAGCTTGGGACAGGGGGTAGACACTGAAGCTTTCTTT. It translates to CASSLGQGVDTEAFF.

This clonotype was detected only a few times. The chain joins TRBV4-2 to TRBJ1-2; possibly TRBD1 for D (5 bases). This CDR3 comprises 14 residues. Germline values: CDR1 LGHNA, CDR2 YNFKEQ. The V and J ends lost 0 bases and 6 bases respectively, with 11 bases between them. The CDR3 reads CASSQDLGGNGYTF. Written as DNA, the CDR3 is TGTGCCAGCAGCCAAGATCTCGGGGGGAATGGCTACACCTTC.

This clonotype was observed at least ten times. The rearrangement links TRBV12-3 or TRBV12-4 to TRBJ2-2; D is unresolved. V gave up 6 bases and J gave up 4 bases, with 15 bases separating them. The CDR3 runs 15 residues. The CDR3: CASRDRPVGTGELFF. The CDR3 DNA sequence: TGTGCCAGCAGGGACCGACCGGTGGGCACCGGGGAGCTGTTTTTT.